This T cell receptor (beta chain) was identified during a study of cytomegalovirus exposure and HLA in healthy donors. General study results and limits: In vitro, a few CMV-associated chains proved specific for CMV antigens. Within an earlier analysis, most TCR beta V segments proved productive either about 87% or about 30% of the time. Some public TCRs appeared in many individuals, while most sequences were rare. It has been reported that TCR beta sequences accurately predicted the HLA-A and HLA-B alleles of most subjects.

This CDR3 has 14 residues. The V gene end was trimmed by 4 bases and the J gene end by 7 bases; junction bases not matched to a gene: 8. Germline CDR1 SGHTA, CDR2 FQGNSA. The PCR had 60 Vbeta and 13 Jbeta primers. This table comes from immunoSEQ multiplex PCR, and its TCRdb copy is limited to in-frame clones, with some not included. The table shows about 62,000 clones, with roughly 80% occurring only once. In the case of this clone: No antigen is known for it.

V is TRBV7-2 and J is TRBJ2-7, with 9 bases identical to TRBD1. The TCR comes from a woman aged 30 to 39 in good health and CMV-seronegative. The sequencing sample was made of PBMCs. The CDR3 DNA reads as TGTGCCAGCAGCTCCGGGACAGGGCCGGGGGAGCAGTACTTC. Translating it yields CASSSGTGPGEQYF.